Below are 18 T cell receptor beta chains sequenced from a single sample in a study of blood T cell repertoires in COVID-19. The data were produced by immunoSEQ multiplex PCR, yet TCRdb's version contains in-frame clones alone and is incomplete. The sample lists 140,000 to 150,000 clones; around four fifths were seen once. The sequencing input was PBMCs or T cells enriched from blood (not recorded which). The receptors shown here come from a woman aged 50 to 65 who had recovered from COVID-19.

This chain links TRBV15 with TRBJ1-1; D unclear. Trimming removed 0 bases from V and 6 bases from J, with 14 bases in between. This CDR3 is 15 amino acids long. The V gene's germline CDR1 is LNHNV and CDR2 YYDKDF (reference sequence). CDR3 sequence: CATSRDADGYSEAFF. The CDR3 region has the DNA TGTGCCACCAGCAGAGATGCGGATGGGTACTCTGAAGCTTTCTTT.

The chain is built from TRBV7-2 and TRBJ2-7; the match to TRBD2 covers 11 bases. The CDR3 is 16 amino acids. Germline V gene data show CDR1 as SGHTA and CDR2 as FQGNSA. Unmatched junction bases numbered 9, after V lost 4 bases and J lost 4 bases. DNA for the CDR3: TGTGCCAGCAGCTCGCTAGCGGGGGGAGGAAGATACGAGCAGTACTTC. Its translation is CASSSLAGGGRYEQYF. The full variable domain, with the rest looked up from reference TRBV7-2 and TRBJ2-7, is GAGVSQSPSNKVTEKGKDVELRCDPISGHTALYWYRQSLGQGLEFLIYFQGNSAPDKSGLPSDRFSAERTGGSVSTLTIQRTQQEDSAVYLCASSSLAGGGRYEQYFGPGTRLTVT.

The chain recombines TRBV19 with TRBJ1-3, with D tentatively TRBD1 (6 bases). Trimming stripped 7 bases from V and 4 bases from J, with 17 bases between. Germline lookup yields CDR1 LNHDA and CDR2 SQIVND (reference sequence). The CDR3 spans 15 residues. The CDR3 reads CASTRGQLKGNTIYF. The CDR3 coding sequence is TGTGCCAGTACCAGGGGACAACTTAAAGGAAACACCATATATTTT.

This chain connects TRBV5-6 to TRBJ1-6; 7 bases align to TRBD1. This CDR3 spans 14 amino acids. V lost 4 bases, J lost 6 bases, and 4 bases stayed unmatched. Germline lookup yields CDR1 SGHDT and CDR2 YYEEEE. CDR3 sequence reads: CASSQDRLNSPLHF. DNA for the CDR3: TGTGCCAGCAGCCAGGACAGGCTTAATTCACCCCTCCACTTT.

The V and J genes are TRBV28 and TRBJ2-5, with a possible D match to TRBD1 (6 bases). Trimming took off 8 bases at V and 3 bases at J, with 10 bases between the two ends. Per germline, CDR1 MDHEN and CDR2 SYDVKM. The CDR3 totals 12 residues. In DNA form, the CDR3 reads TGTGCCAGCGGACAGAATAAAGAGACCCAGTACTTC. Its protein product is CASGQNKETQYF.

V usage is TRBV15 and J usage is TRBJ2-1; 9 bases fit TRBD2. Trimming took 3 bases from V and 9 from J; bases not matched to a gene: 12. Germline V gene lookup returns CDR1 LNHNV and CDR2 YYDKDF (reference sequence). The CDR3 loop spans 16 amino acids. Here the CDR3 reads CATSRERGTSFGEQFF. The CDR3 coding sequence is TGTGCCACCAGCAGGGAGCGGGGGACTAGCTTCGGTGAGCAGTTCTTC. Variable domain in full (rest from reference TRBV15 and TRBJ2-1): DAMVIQNPRYQVTQFGKPVTLSCSQTLNHNVMYWYQQKSSQAPKLLFHYYDKDFNNEADTPDNFQSRRPNTSFCFLDIRSPGLGDTAMYLCATSRERGTSFGEQFFGPGTRLTVL.

The chain carries TRBV29-1 and TRBJ2-2, with 8 bases lining up with TRBD1. The length of the CDR3 is 15 residues. Per the germline V gene, CDR1 is SQVTM and CDR2 is ANQGSEA. The V segment lost 4 bases and the J segment 4 bases; nucleotides outside the gene matches: 8. The CDR3 bases are TGCAGCGTTGGCCCAGGGGGCCGTAGCACCGGGGAGCTGTTTTTT. It encodes CSVGPGGRSTGELFF.

The genes are TRBV27 and TRBJ1-6; possibly TRBD1 for D (5 bases). Trimming cost V 2 bases and J 9 bases, with 20 bases left between them. The V gene's germline CDR1 is MNHEY and CDR2 SMNVEV (reference sequence). This CDR3 has 17 residues. CDR3 sequence: CASSLTGGGNGVSPLHF. As DNA, the CDR3 is TGTGCCAGCAGTTTAACTGGGGGGGGGAACGGGGTTTCACCCCTCCACTTT.

The chain couples TRBV6-1 to TRBJ1-2, with D possibly being TRBD1 (6 bases). Trimming took 2 bases from V and 8 from J, leaving 12 bases between them. Looked up from germline, CDR1 is MNHNS and CDR2 is SASEGT. The CDR3 runs to 13 residues. CDR3: CASSERAQGGYTF. The CDR3 DNA reads TGTGCCAGCAGTGAAAGGGCCCAGGGGGGCTACACCTTC.

The chain uses TRBV6-5 and TRBJ1-2, with a weak D call TRBD1 (6 bases). Germline assignment: CDR1 MNHEY and CDR2 SVGAGI. The germline V and J ends were trimmed by 4 bases and 8 bases, with 14 bases remaining between them. The CDR3 covers 13 residues. CDR3 region: CASSSTGTRGYTF. The CDR3 DNA reads as TGTGCCAGCAGTTCCACCGGGACACGCGGCTACACCTTC.

CDR3 DNA sequence: TGTGCCAGCAGCTTAGCCCCAGGGATGGGCAATCAGCCCCAGCATTTT. Residues: CASSLAPGMGNQPQHF. The chain carries TRBV7-2 and TRBJ1-5; a possible D gene is TRBD1 (5 bases). V lost 0 bases and J 2 bases, leaving 11 bases between the germline ends. CDR3 size: 16 residues. Per the germline V gene, CDR1 is SGHTA and CDR2 is FQGNSA.

This sequence joins TRBV6-1 and TRBJ1-2; 11 bases match TRBD1. CDR1 is MNHNS and CDR2 is SASEGT in the germline V gene. After removal of 4 bases from V and 4 bases from J, the junction contained 11 bases not matched to a gene. CDR3 size: 17 residues. The DNA of the CDR3 is TGTGCCAGCAGTGCGGGACAGGGGGGTTATCGTATCTATGGCTACACCTTC. It specifies CASSAGQGGYRIYGYTF.

The V and J genes are TRBV19 and TRBJ1-1; TRBD1 matches at 11 bases. The CDR3 loop spans 17 amino acids. Germline trimming cut 5 bases from V and 4 bases from J; bases unmatched to any gene: 12. From germline, CDR1 is LNHDA and CDR2 SQIVND (reference sequence). This chain's CDR3 is CASSLPGQGGRVTEAFF. CDR3 DNA: TGTGCCAGTAGTTTGCCGGGACAGGGGGGAAGAGTCACTGAAGCTTTCTTT.

The chain has TRBV5-4 and TRBJ2-1; 9 nucleotides align to TRBD2. The CDR3 runs 12 residues. Per the germline V gene, CDR1 is SGHNT and CDR2 is YYREEE (reference sequence). After removal of 0 bases from V and 16 bases from J, the junction contained 5 bases not matched to a gene. The CDR3 is CASSLGRGGLFF. CDR3 sequence (DNA): TGTGCCAGCAGCTTGGGGCGGGGGGGCCTATTCTTC. The variable domain in full, completed from reference TRBV5-4 and TRBJ2-1, reads ETGVTQSPTHLIKTRGQQVTLRCSSQSGHNTVSWYQQALGQGPQFIFQYYREEENGRGNFPPRFSGLQFPNYSSELNVNALELDDSALYLCASSLGRGGLFFGPGTRLTVL.

J is TRBJ2-1 and V is TRBV7-6, with TRBD2 as a possible D gene (6 bases). The CDR3 is 15 amino acids. The germline V and J ends were trimmed by 3 bases and 8 bases, with 17 bases remaining between them. Germline lookup yields CDR1 SGHVS and CDR2 FNYEAQ. The CDR3 protein is CASSFGTESGHEQFF. DNA for the CDR3: TGTGCCAGCAGCTTCGGGACGGAGAGCGGGCATGAGCAGTTCTTC. Complete variable domain (other parts from reference TRBV7-6 and TRBJ2-1): GAGVSQSPRYKVTKRGQDVALRCDPISGHVSLYWYRQALGQGPEFLTYFNYEAQQDKSGLPNDRFSAERPEGSISTLTIQRTEQRDSAMYRCASSFGTESGHEQFFGPGTRLTVL.

The genes are TRBV29-1 and TRBJ2-1; tentatively, D is TRBD2 (6 bases). From germline, CDR1 is SQVTM and CDR2 ANQGSEA. The CDR3 spans 13 residues. The CDR3 DNA reads as TGCAGTTTCCGGGACCCGGGGGAGAATGAGCAGTTCTTC. Protein product: CSFRDPGENEQFF.

The rearrangement joins TRBV7-3 to TRBJ2-7; TRBD2 is a possible D gene (5 bases). The CDR3 extends over 13 amino acids. The V gene's germline CDR1 is SGHTA and CDR2 FQGTGA. V was trimmed by 5 bases and J by 6 bases, leaving 14 bases between them. CDR3 DNA: TGTGCCAGCAGCCCCTCGGACTCATCCGAGCAGTACGTC. This encodes CASSPSDSSEQYV.

This sequence joins TRBV7-2 and TRBJ1-1; 8 bases align to TRBD1. The germline CDR1 and CDR2 sequences are SGHTA and FQGNSA. CDR3 length: 15 amino acids. V gave up 5 bases and J gave up 1 base; unmatched junction bases: 6. The CDR3 coding sequence is TGTGCCAGCAGCCTAGGAGGGACAGGGAACACTGAAGCTTTCTTT. This translates into CASSLGGTGNTEAFF.